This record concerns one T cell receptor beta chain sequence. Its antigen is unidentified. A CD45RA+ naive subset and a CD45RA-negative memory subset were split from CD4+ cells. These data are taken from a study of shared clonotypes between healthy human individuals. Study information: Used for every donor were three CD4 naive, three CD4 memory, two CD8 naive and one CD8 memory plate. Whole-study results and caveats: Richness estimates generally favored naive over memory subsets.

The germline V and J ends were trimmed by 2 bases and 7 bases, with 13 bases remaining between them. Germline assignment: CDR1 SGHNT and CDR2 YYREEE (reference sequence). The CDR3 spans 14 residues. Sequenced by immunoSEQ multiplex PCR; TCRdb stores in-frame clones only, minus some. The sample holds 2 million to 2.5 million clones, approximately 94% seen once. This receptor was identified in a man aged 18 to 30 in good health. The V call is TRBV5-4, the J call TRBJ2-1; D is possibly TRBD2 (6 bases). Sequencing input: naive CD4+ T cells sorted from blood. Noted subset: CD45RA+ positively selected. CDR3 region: CASSLDLSGNEQFF. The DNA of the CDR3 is TGTGCCAGCAGCTTAGATCTTAGCGGAAATGAGCAGTTCTTC. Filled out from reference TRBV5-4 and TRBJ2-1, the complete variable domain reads ETGVTQSPTHLIKTRGQQVTLRCSSQSGHNTVSWYQQALGQGPQFIFQYYREEENGRGNFPPRFSGLQFPNYSSELNVNALELDDSALYLCASSLDLSGNEQFFGPGTRLTVL.